The rows below give T cell receptor beta chains drawn from one sample of a study of monozygotic twins with cystic fibrosis. TCRdb's copy holds only in-frame clones and misses some; the assay was immunoSEQ multiplex PCR. The data contain 9,500 to 10,000 clones, 98% to 99% of them seen just once; the ten biggest clones take up more than 0.2%. Sequenced sample: blood. The origin of the receptors is a girl aged 2-10 years with cystic fibrosis. Each CDR3 is given with its conserved first and last residue. Each record gives: clone size, V gene, CDR3 protein. Some rows have no size entry. The others give once, few or many, or a class for an expanded clone.

.	TRBV7-6	CASTERSSGSVGEETQYF
.	TRBV6-6	CASSFLRDSTGELFF
.	TRBV6-6	CASSYGWGVGGYTF
.	TRBV19	CASSMDRGPGPYEQYF
.	TRBV5-1	CASSLDRGTTEAFF
.	TRBV6-5	CASSIVGTYGYTF
.	TRBV5-4	CASSFPGQNTGELFF
.	TRBV10-3	CATQGGGETQYF
.	TRBV4-2	CASSPKTGLAGEDTQYF
once	TRBV6-5	CASSWDRGSGNSPLHF
.	TRBV14	CASSLGQGYEQYF
.	TRBV7-2	CASSFTSGTLSYEQYF
.	TRBV2	CASSETGTIGKTQYF
once	TRBV12-1	CASSVNSGTSYEQYF
.	TRBV28	CASSLLGGPLGTEAFF
.	TRBV30	CACPPGTGGTEAFF
.	TRBV19	CASSIVGGGNQPQHF
.	TRBV7-2	CASRFTGVTEAFF
.	TRBV28	CASSSSRGSKDSYTF
.	TRBV6-5	CASSFIGSGANVLTF
.	TRBV5-4	CASSVPNRGGANVLTF
once	TRBV5-1	CASSPRLATDTQYF